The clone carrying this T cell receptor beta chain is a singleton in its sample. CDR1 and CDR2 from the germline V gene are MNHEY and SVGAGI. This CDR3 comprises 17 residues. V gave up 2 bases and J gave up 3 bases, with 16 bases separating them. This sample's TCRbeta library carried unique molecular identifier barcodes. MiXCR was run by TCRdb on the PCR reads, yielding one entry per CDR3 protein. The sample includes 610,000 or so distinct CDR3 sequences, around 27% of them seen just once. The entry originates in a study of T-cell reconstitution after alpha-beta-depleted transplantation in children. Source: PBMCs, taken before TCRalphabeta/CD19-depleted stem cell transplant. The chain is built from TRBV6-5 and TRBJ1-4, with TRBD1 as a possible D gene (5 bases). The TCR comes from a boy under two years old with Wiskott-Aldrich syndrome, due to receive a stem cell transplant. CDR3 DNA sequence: TGTGCCAGCAGTTACCCGATTCAGGGAATGGCTAATGAAAAACTGTTTTTT. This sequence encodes CASSYPIQGMANEKLFF.